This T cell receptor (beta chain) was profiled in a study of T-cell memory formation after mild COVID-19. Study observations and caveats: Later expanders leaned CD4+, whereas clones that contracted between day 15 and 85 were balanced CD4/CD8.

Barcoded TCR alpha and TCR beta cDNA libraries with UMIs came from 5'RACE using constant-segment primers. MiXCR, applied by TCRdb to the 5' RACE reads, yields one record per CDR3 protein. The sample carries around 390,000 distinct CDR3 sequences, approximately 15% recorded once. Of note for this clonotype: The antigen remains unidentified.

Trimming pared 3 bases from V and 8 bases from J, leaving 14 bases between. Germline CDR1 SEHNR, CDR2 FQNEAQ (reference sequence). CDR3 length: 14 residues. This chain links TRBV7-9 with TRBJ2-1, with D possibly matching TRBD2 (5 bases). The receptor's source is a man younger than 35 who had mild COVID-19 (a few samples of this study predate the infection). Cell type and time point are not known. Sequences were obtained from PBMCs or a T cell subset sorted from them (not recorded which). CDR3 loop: CASSFPRGSDEQFF. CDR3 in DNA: TGTGCCAGCAGCTTTCCTCGGGGTAGCGATGAGCAGTTCTTC.